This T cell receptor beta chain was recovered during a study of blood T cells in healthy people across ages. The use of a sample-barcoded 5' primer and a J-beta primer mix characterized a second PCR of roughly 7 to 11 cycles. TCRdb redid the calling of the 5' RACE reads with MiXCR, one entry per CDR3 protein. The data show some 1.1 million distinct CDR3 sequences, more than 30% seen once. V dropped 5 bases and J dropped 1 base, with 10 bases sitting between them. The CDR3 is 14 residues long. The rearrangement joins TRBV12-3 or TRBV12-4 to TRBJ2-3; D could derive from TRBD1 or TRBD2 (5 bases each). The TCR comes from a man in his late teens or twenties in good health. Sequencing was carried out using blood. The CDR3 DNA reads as TGTGCCAGCAGTCCGGGACCTCGCACAGATACGCAGTATTTT. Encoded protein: CASSPGPRTDTQYF.